This T cell receptor (beta chain) stems from a study of blood T cell repertoires in COVID-19. At the level of the study: Italy, Spain and the United States were the sources of the convalescent and acute COVID-19 samples.

In germline, CDR1 is SGHVS, CDR2 FNYEAQ. V dropped 2 bases and J dropped 3; count of bases not matched to a gene: 1. This CDR3 is built from 15 residues. As originally analysed: Using reference gene primer amplification, nucleated cell counts were estimated. Clones were read by immunoSEQ multiplex PCR, and TCRdb kept only the in-frame ones, dropping some. The V and J calls and clone size were taken over from that table, and D and trimming were inferred from the DNA. This table has fewer than 150,000 clones, roughly 84% appearing once. Sequenced sample: peripheral blood. The sequence was collected from a woman between 35 and 50 years old with acute or convalescent COVID-19. The rearrangement uses TRBV7-6 and TRBJ2-1, with 10 bases identical to TRBD2. CDR3 protein: CASSLLAGDYNEQFF. For the CDR3, the DNA is TGTGCCAGCAGCTTACTAGCGGGGGACTACAATGAGCAGTTCTTC.